This record looks at one T cell receptor (beta chain) sequence and its context. Antigen: not known. V gave up 2 bases and J gave up 8 bases; unmatched junction bases: 6. Germline-derived CDR1 and CDR2 are MNHEY and SVGAGI. The CDR3 has 14 residues. Some clones are missing from TCRdb's copy, which holds only in-frame ones; the method was immunoSEQ multiplex PCR. Seen here are fewer than 70,000 clones, 85% to 90% observed once, and the top ten hold 4% to 5%. These data belong to a study of T cell responses to AZD1222 COVID-19 vaccine. Findings of the study overall: Of the AZD1222 recipients, only 5 to 7 were seropositive at baseline. Donors were chiefly white British, with a greater number of females, and clonal diversity was perhaps underestimated.

Specimen: peripheral blood, collected on day 0 of AZD1222 vaccination. The rearrangement joins TRBV6-5 to TRBJ2-1; 7 bases agree with TRBD1. This TCR was sampled from an adult in good health. The CDR3 spells CASSYANRGDEQFF. CDR3 DNA: TGTGCCAGCAGTTACGCGAACAGGGGCGATGAGCAGTTCTTC.